These 9 T cell receptor beta chains came from one sample sequenced in a study of blood T cell repertoires in COVID-19 (dated by TCRdb to 2019 to 2021). Libraries were made using the immunoSEQ multiplex PCR assay. The clones in this table, taken by TCRdb from immuneACCESS, are in-frame only. Not every clone is retained; where verified, under half of the shortfall comes from an unresolved V gene, and the cause of the rest is unknown. This sample gives about 170,000 clones in total; more than 75% of them show up just once. The ten most abundant clones make up about 2.1% of the sample. Sequencing was performed on peripheral blood. These receptors were obtained from a man aged 45-65 years who had recovered from COVID-19.

This clone was seen a handful of times. V and J are TRBV4-3 and TRBJ2-1, with D hard to call. V shed 3 bases and J shed 0 bases, with 21 bases lying between them. This CDR3 has 19 residues. Germline V gene data show CDR1 as LGHNA and CDR2 as YSLEER. The CDR3 DNA is TGCGCCAGCAGCCACTCCGGGTCCGGATGGGTAAGCTCCTACAATGAGCAGTTCTTC. It translates to CASSHSGSGWVSSYNEQFF.

The chain is built from TRBV7-2 and TRBJ2-7; 15 nucleotides line up with TRBD2. Looked up from germline, CDR1 is SGHTA and CDR2 is FQGNSA. This CDR3 contains 17 residues. J gave up 2 bases and V 5 bases, and 7 bases lay outside the gene matches. The CDR3 region is CASSARRTSGRAYEQYF. The CDR3 DNA reads TGTGCCAGCAGCGCAAGAAGGACTAGCGGGAGGGCCTACGAGCAGTACTTC.

The rearrangement uses TRBV19 and TRBJ2-1; TRBD2 agrees at 11 bases. CDR1 LNHDA and CDR2 SQIVND come from the germline V gene (reference sequence). J lost 8 bases, V lost 0 bases, and 6 bases had no gene match. This CDR3 comprises 16 residues. As DNA, the CDR3 is TGTGCCAGTAGTATAGACCTAGCGGGAGGTAACGATGAGCAGTTCTTC. Its protein is CASSIDLAGGNDEQFF.

The V and J genes are TRBV7-9 and TRBJ2-7; TRBD1 agrees at 7 bases. V shed 4 bases, J shed 0 bases, and the junction held 9 bases outside the gene matches. The length of the CDR3 is 16 residues. Germline loops: CDR1 SEHNR, CDR2 FQNEAQ (reference sequence). The CDR3 DNA reads as TGTGCCAGCAGCTCGGGGCCGGGACAGCTCTCCTACGAGCAGTACTTC. It codes for CASSSGPGQLSYEQYF.

The chain is built from TRBV7-8 and TRBJ2-1, with a weak D call TRBD2 (5 bases). The V gene lost 1 base and the J gene lost 1 base, with 17 bases spanning the gap. The V gene's germline CDR1 is SGHVS and CDR2 FQNEAQ. The CDR3 contains 18 residues. The CDR3 nucleotides read TGTGCCAGCAGCTTAGGGAGAACGGCCCGCGGGTCCTACAATGAGCAGTTCTTC. Its translation: CASSLGRTARGSYNEQFF.

The J gene is TRBJ2-1, the V gene TRBV19, with TRBD1 identical over 9 bases. The CDR3 is 16 amino acids. Germline V gives CDR1 LNHDA, CDR2 SQIVND (reference sequence). J was trimmed by 4 bases and V by 4 bases; bases with no gene match: 8. DNA of the CDR3: TGTGCCAGTAGTACAACAGGGGGCGGGCGATACAATGAGCAGTTCTTC. Protein: CASSTTGGGRYNEQFF.

The J gene is TRBJ2-7, the V gene TRBV3-1 (or the pseudogene TRBV3-2); the match to TRBD2 covers 12 bases. The germline V gene encodes CDR1 LGHDT and CDR2 YNNKEL (reference sequence). The CDR3 length is 15 residues. The J segment lost 9 bases and the V segment lost 6 bases, leaving 12 bases of the junction unmatched. For the CDR3, the DNA is TGTGCCAGCAGGCGACTAGCGGGAGACCCCCTCGGGCAGTACTTC. Amino acids: CASRRLAGDPLGQYF.

The chain has TRBV14 and TRBJ2-5; D uncertain. In germline, CDR1 is SGHDN, CDR2 FVKESK. The CDR3 is 14 amino acids. Trimming stripped 6 bases from V and 1 base from J, with 12 bases between. The CDR3 sequence is CASSLNYRQETQYF. The CDR3 DNA reads as TGTGCCAGCAGTTTAAACTACCGCCAAGAGACCCAGTACTTC.

This chain connects TRBV12-5 to TRBJ2-2; 8 bases match TRBD2. Germline CDR1 reads LGHNT; CDR2 reads FRNRAP. V lost 1 base, J lost 8 bases, and 9 bases stayed unmatched. This CDR3 is 16 amino acids long. CDR3: CASGLAGTSLSGELFF. CDR3 coding DNA: TGTGCTAGTGGTTTGGCCGGGACTAGTCTATCGGGGGAGCTGTTTTTT.